This TCR beta chain comes out of a study of vaccination and CD4 T cells after COVID-19. Across the whole study: Drawing of post-COVID samples took place a median 101 days after diagnosis (range 35 to 161).

The Oncomine TCR Beta short-read assay was applied to DNA of cultured CD4+ T cells. TCRdb re-called the PCR reads with MiXCR, one entry per CDR3 protein. The profile shows around 11,000 distinct CDR3 sequences, around 77% of them singletons. Described treatment: roughly 11-day PBMC culture with coronavirus spike peptide pools or control peptides (ViraFEST assay). A remark on this clonotype: Its specificity is unknown.

The CDR3 covers 17 residues. Germline CDR1 is SGHTA and CDR2 is FQGNSA. With 4 bases clipped from V and 0 bases from J, the junction kept 5 bases outside the gene matches. The rearrangement links TRBV7-2 to TRBJ1-5; 11 bases are shared with TRBD1. The TCR originated in a human donor who had recovered from COVID-19. Sequencing used CD4+ T cells from blood, cultured in vitro. CDR3 region: CASSSGQGVHSNQPQHF. Written as DNA, the CDR3 is TGTGCCAGCAGCTCGGGACAGGGGGTACATAGCAATCAGCCCCAGCATTTT.